A selection of T cell receptor beta chains follows, all from one sample in a study of identifying expanded T cells in peripheral blood. Data came from immunoSEQ multiplex PCR; TCRdb stores just in-frame clones and leaves some out. The sample has about 58,000 clones, approximately 89% seen once. What was sequenced was blood. Every receptor here comes from a person between 18 and 69 years old in good health. The CDR3 runs from the conserved cysteine through the conserved F or W. A D gene is named only where the DNA matches it firmly.

CDR3aa,CDR3nt,j_gene,d_gene,v_gene
CASSNYNDGNTEAFF,TGTGCCAGCAGCAACTATAACGACGGAAACACTGAAGCTTTCTTT,TRBJ1-1,NA,TRBV5-6
CASSKAERENTGELFF,TGTGCCAGCAGCAAAGCGGAGCGGGAGAACACCGGGGAGCTGTTTTTT,TRBJ2-2,NA,TRBV21-1
CASHLLRGREKLFF,TGTGCCAGCCATTTGCTGAGGGGGAGAGAAAAACTGTTTTTT,TRBJ1-4,NA,TRBV19
CASIEGRYGTEAFF,TGTGCCAGCATTGAGGGGAGGTACGGCACTGAAGCTTTCTTT,TRBJ1-1,NA,TRBV28
CASSPRMAVADTQYF,TGTGCCAGCAGCCCTCGTATGGCCGTCGCAGATACGCAGTATTTT,TRBJ2-3,NA,TRBV28